This T cell receptor beta chain stems from a study of blood T cell repertoires in COVID-19. In the study overall: There were acute and convalescent COVID-19 samples, and they came from the United States, Italy and Spain. PBMCs, B-cell-depleted T cells, or T cells were the source of the cDNA or gDNA that made up the material.

V shed 1 base and J 6 bases; nucleotides not matched to a gene: 9. The CDR3 is 16 amino acids. CDR1 is SGHVS and CDR2 is FNYEAQ in the germline V gene. Methods used by the authors: Estimation of nucleated cell counts was performed using reference gene primer amplification. Sequenced by immunoSEQ multiplex PCR; TCRdb stores in-frame clones only, minus some. V, J and clone size are taken as reported in that table, and D and trimming were inferred from the DNA itself. There are 110,000 to 150,000 clones in the sample; roughly 85% occur only once, and 2.5% to 3% lies in the top ten. This clonotype originated in a man in his fifties with acute or convalescent COVID-19. This rearrangement joins TRBV7-6 to TRBJ2-1; 7 bases fit TRBD2. Sequenced: peripheral blood. CDR3 sequence reads: CASSLVGGGLVNEQFF. CDR3 nucleotides: TGTGCCAGCAGCTTAGTCGGGGGAGGGCTCGTCAATGAGCAGTTCTTC.